This entry describes one T cell receptor (beta chain). The authors deemed Graves' hyperthyroidism stable absent ophthalmopathy progression within 18 months. This entry belongs to a study of T cells in Graves' hyperthyroidism and ophthalmopathy. At the level of the study: Peripheral blood draws took place at initial diagnosis, ahead of any treatment.

Researchers took RNA transcripts and amplified the TCR beta CDR3 regions from them. First-round RT-PCR targeting the TCR CDR3 was performed with the HTBI primer set. MiXCR, applied by TCRdb to the multiplex PCR reads, yields one record per CDR3 protein. The sample shows roughly 330,000 distinct CDR3 sequences, around 16% of them seen only once. This CDR3 is built from 13 residues. Germline V gene lookup returns CDR1 ENHRY and CDR2 SYGVKD. V was clipped by 3 bases and J by 7 bases, with 10 bases between them. The sequence was collected from a man aged 25 to 40 with Graves' hyperthyroidism. Specimen: blood. V usage is TRBV10-3 and J usage is TRBJ2-1, with D possibly being TRBD2 (6 bases). DNA for the CDR3: TGTGCCATCAGTGAAGCTAGCGAAAATGAGCAGTTCTTC. It specifies CAISEASENEQFF.